This TCR beta chain stems from a study of CD8+ T cells in alopecia areata. Study-wide background: Treated patients were given 5 to 10 mg oral tofacitinib twice daily.

Reverse transcribed after extraction, RNA yielded cDNA as the sequencing template. Measured with immunoSEQ multiplex PCR; TCRdb has only the in-frame clones, and not every one. The table includes around 140,000 clones, 87% detected once. The CDR3 extends over 13 amino acids. Germline assignment: CDR1 LNHDA and CDR2 SQIVND (reference sequence). V lost 4 bases and J 0 bases, leaving 7 bases between the germline ends. A word on this clone: Distinct nucleotide sequences in the sample also encode this CDR3.

V gene TRBV19 combines with J gene TRBJ2-7; no clear D gene. The source of this sequence is a human donor with alopecia areata. Sequences were derived from CD8+ T cells sorted from blood, sampled at week 0. The CDR3 DNA follows: TGTGCCAGTAGTAGCGGCAGCTCCTACGAGCAGTACTTC. Translating gives CASSSGSSYEQYF.